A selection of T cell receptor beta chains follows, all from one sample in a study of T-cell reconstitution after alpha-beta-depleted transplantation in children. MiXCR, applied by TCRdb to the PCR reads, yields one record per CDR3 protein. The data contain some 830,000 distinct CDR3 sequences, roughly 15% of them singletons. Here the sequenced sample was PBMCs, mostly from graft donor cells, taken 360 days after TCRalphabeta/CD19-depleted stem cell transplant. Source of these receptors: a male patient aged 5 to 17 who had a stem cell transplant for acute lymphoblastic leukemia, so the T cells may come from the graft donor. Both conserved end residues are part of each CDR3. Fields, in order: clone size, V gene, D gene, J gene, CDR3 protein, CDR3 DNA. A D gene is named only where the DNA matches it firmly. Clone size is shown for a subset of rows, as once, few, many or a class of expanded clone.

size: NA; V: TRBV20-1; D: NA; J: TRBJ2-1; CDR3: CSANNEQFF; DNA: TGCAGTGCTAACAATGAGCAGTTCTTC
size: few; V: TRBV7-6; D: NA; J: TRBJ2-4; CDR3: CASSSPGLLQYF; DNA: TGTGCCAGCAGCTCCCCGGGACTCCTTCAGTACTTC
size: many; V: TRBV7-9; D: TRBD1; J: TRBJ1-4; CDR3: CASSWSGGEEKLFF; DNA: TGTGCCAGCAGCTGGTCAGGGGGTGAAGAAAAACTGTTTTTT
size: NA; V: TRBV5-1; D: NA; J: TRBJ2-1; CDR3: CASSLEGAGPPFF; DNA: TGCGCCAGCAGCTTGGAAGGCGCGGGTCCCCCGTTCTTC
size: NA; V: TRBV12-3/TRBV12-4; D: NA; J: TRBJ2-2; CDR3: CASSWDAPSVTGELFF; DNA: TGTGCCAGCAGTTGGGACGCGCCTTCGGTCACCGGGGAGCTGTTTTTT
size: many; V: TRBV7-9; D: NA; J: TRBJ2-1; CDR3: CAEGLELHNEQFF; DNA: TGTGCCGAGGGGCTAGAGCTCCACAATGAGCAGTTCTTC
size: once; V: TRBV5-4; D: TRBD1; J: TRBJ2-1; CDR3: CASSSDRGNSEQFF; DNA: TGTGCCAGCAGCTCGGACAGGGGAAACAGTGAGCAGTTCTTC
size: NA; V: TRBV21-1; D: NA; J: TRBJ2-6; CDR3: CASSKARQGLPCSGANVLTF; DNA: TGTGCCAGCAGCAAAGCGCGGCAGGGACTCCCATGCTCTGGGGCCAACGTCCTGACTTTC
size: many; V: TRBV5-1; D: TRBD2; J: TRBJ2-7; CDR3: CASSFLSGRPYEQYF; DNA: TGCGCCAGCAGCTTCCTTAGCGGGAGGCCCTACGAGCAGTACTTC
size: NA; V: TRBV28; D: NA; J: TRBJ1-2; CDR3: CASSPRVGGLGYTF; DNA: TGTGCCAGCAGCCCCCGGGTGGGCGGCCTTGGCTACACCTTC
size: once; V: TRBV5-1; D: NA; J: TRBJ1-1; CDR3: CASSLDGRGTVNTEAFF; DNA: TGCGCCAGCAGCTTGGATGGCAGAGGGACGGTGAACACTGAAGCTTTCTTT
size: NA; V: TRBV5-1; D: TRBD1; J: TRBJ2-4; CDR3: CASSLVGTGGNIQYF; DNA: TGCGCCAGCAGCTTGGTCGGGACAGGGGGAAACATTCAGTACTTC
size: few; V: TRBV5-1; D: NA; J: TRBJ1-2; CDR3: CASRVTTSNYGYTF; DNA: TGCGCCAGCCGTGTTACTACATCGAACTATGGCTACACCTTC
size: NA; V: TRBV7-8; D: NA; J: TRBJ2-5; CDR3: CASSSRAQRRETQYF; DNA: TGTGCCAGCAGCTCCCGGGCCCAAAGGAGGGAGACCCAGTACTTC
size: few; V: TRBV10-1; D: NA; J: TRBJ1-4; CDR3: CASSERTNGEKLFF; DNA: TGCGCCAGCAGTGAGAGGACTAATGGTGAAAAACTGTTTTTT
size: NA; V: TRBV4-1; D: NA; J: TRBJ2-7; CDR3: CASGAGLRYEQYF; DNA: TGTGCCAGCGGCGCCGGGCTCCGGTACGAGCAGTACTTC
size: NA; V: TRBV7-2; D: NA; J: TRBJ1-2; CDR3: CASSLRGQYGYTF; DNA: TGTGCCAGCAGCTTACGAGGGCAGTATGGCTACACCTTC
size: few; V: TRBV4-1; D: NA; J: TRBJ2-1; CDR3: CASSQRDSSYNEQFF; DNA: TGCGCCAGCAGCCAGCGGGACAGTTCCTACAATGAGCAGTTCTTC
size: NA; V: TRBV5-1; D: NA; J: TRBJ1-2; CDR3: CASSWTQGISGNGYTF; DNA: TGCGCCAGCAGCTGGACACAGGGAATAAGTGGGAATGGCTACACCTTC
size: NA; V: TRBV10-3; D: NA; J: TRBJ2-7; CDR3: CAISEDLGGYEQYF; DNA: TGTGCCATCAGTGAAGATCTCGGAGGCTACGAGCAGTACTTC
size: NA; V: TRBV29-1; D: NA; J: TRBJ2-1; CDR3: CSAGRGTHSYNEQFF; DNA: TGCAGCGCCGGGAGAGGGACGCACTCCTACAATGAGCAGTTCTTC
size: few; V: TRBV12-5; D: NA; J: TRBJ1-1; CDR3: CASGFQNTEAFF; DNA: TGTGCTAGTGGTTTCCAGAACACTGAAGCTTTCTTT
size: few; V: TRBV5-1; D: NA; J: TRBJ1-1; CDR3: CASSLLDSPLLNTEAFF; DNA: TGCGCCAGCAGCTTACTGGACAGCCCATTACTGAACACTGAAGCTTTCTTT
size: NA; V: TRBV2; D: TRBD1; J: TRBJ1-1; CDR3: CASRGTVIPEAFF; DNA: TGTGCCAGTCGAGGGACAGTTATACCTGAAGCTTTCTTT
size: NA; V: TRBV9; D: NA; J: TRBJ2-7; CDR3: CASSVEVGGEQYF; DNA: TGTGCCAGCAGCGTAGAGGTAGGGGGCGAGCAGTACTTC
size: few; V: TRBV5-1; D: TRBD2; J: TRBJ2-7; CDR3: CASSLVTSGPYEQYF; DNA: TGCGCCAGCAGCTTGGTGACTAGCGGTCCCTACGAGCAGTACTTC
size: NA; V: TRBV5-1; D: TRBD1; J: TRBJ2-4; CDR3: CASSLDRGLGNIQYF; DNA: TGCGCCAGCAGCTTGGACAGGGGGCTTGGAAACATTCAGTACTTC
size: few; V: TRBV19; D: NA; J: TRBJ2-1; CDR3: CASSIGLAALYNEQFF; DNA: TGTGCCAGTAGTATCGGGCTAGCTGCCCTTTACAATGAGCAGTTCTTC
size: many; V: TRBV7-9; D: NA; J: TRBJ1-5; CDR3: CASSPRSGDLNQPQHF; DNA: TGTGCCAGCAGCCCGCGCTCGGGGGATCTCAATCAGCCCCAGCATTTT
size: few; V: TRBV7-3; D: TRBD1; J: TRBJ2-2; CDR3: CASSAGTVGELFF; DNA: TGTGCCAGCAGCGCCGGGACAGTCGGGGAGCTGTTTTTT
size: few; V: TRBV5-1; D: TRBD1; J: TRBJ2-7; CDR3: CASSLGQGLSYEQYF; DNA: TGCGCCAGCAGCCTGGGACAGGGCCTCTCCTACGAGCAGTACTTC
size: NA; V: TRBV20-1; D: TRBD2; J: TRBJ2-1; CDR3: CSTRGSSYNEQFF; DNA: TGCAGTACGCGGGGGAGCTCCTACAATGAGCAGTTCTTC
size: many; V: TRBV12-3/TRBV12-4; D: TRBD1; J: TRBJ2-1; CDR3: CASRDRGLDKDNEQFF; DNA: TGTGCCAGCAGGGACAGGGGGCTTGACAAAGACAATGAGCAGTTCTTC
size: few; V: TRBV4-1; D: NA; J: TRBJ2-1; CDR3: CASSQDSWEGGHEQFF; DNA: TGCGCCAGCAGCCAAGATTCTTGGGAAGGCGGGCATGAGCAGTTCTTC
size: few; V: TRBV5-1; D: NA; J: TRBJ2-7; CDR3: CASSLDGNSYEQYF; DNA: TGCGCCAGCAGCTTGGATGGGAACTCCTACGAGCAGTACTTC
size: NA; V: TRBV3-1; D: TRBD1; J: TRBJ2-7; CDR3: CACCLLLSGTGEEKQYF; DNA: TGTGCCTGCTGCCTACTCCTCTCCGGGACAGGGGAAGAAAAGCAGTACTTC
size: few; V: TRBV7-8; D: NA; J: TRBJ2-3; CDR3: CASSLAGFQGTQYF; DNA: TGTGCCAGCAGCTTAGCGGGGTTTCAGGGTACGCAGTATTTT
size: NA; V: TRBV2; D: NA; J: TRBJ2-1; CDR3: CASSGYSSYNEQFF; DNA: TGTGCCAGCAGTGGGTATAGCTCCTACAATGAGCAGTTCTTC
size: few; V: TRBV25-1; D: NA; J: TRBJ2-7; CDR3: CASSEPGAGYEQYF; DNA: TGTGCCAGCAGTGAACCCGGGGCTGGGTACGAGCAGTACTTC
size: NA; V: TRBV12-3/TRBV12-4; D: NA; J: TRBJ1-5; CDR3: CASGVGPQHF; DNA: TGTGCCAGCGGGGTGGGGCCCCAGCATTTT
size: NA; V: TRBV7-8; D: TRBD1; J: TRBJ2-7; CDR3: CASSSSGTGIHEQYF; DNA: TGTGCCAGCAGCTCTTCCGGGACAGGGATCCACGAGCAGTACTTC
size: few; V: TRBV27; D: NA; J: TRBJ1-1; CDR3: CASSFPGGTEAFF; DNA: TGTGCCAGCAGTTTTCCCGGGGGCACTGAAGCTTTCTTT
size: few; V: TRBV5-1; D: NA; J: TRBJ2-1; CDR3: CASSWDLNEQFF; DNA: TGCGCCAGCAGCTGGGACTTGAATGAGCAGTTCTTC
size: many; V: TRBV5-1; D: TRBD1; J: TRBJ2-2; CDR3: CASSRTGGTGELFF; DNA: TGCGCCAGCAGTCGGACAGGGGGCACCGGGGAGCTGTTTTTT
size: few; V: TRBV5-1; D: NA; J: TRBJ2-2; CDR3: CASSPRSLNTGELFF; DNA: TGCGCCAGCAGCCCTCGTTCATTGAACACCGGGGAGCTGTTTTTT
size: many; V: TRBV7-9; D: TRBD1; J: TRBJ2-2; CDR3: CASSLDGTVPPGELFF; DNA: TGTGCCAGCAGCCTGGACGGGACAGTGCCACCCGGGGAGCTGTTTTTT
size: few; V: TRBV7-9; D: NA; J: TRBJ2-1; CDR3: CASRPTGGAYNEQFF; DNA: TGTGCCAGCAGGCCTACAGGGGGGGCCTACAATGAGCAGTTCTTC
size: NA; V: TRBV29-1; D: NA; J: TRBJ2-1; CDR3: CSVAQGTNEQFF; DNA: TGCAGCGTCGCGCAGGGAACCAATGAGCAGTTCTTC
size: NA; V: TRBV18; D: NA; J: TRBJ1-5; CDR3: CASSPIGLQPQHF; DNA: TGTGCCAGCTCACCTATTGGGCTTCAGCCCCAGCATTTT
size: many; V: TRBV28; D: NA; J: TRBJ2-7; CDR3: CASSPHRARSYEQYF; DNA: TGTGCCAGCAGTCCCCACAGGGCCCGCTCCTACGAGCAGTACTTC
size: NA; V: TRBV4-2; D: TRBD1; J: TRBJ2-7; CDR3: CASSLQGVIDEQYF; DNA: TGTGCCAGCAGCCTACAGGGGGTTATCGACGAGCAGTACTTC
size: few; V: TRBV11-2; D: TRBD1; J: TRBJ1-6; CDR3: CASSYREWRQGWYNSPLHF; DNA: TGTGCCAGCAGCTACCGGGAGTGGCGACAGGGGTGGTATAATTCACCCCTCCACTTT
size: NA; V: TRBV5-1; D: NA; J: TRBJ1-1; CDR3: CASGEDLNTEAFF; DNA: TGCGCCAGCGGGGAGGACTTGAACACTGAAGCTTTCTTT
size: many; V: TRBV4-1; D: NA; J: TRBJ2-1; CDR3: CASRQVLAPHNEQFF; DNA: TGCGCCAGCAGACAAGTGCTAGCGCCTCACAATGAGCAGTTCTTC
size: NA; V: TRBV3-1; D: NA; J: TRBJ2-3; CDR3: CASSQDLRGVSDTQYF; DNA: TGTGCCAGCAGCCAAGATTTGAGGGGAGTTTCAGATACGCAGTATTTT
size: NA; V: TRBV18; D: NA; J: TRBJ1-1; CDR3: CASSQLENTEAFF; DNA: TGTGCCAGCTCTCAACTGGAGAACACTGAAGCTTTCTTT
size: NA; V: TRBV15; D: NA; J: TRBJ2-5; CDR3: CATSQRVQETQYF; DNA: TGTGCCACTAGCCAGCGGGTCCAAGAGACCCAGTACTTC
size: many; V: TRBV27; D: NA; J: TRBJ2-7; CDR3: CASRPEGPGTYEQYF; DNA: TGTGCCAGCAGGCCTGAGGGCCCGGGGACCTACGAGCAGTACTTC
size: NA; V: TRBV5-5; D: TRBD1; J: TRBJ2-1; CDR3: CASSLGGLRSEQFF; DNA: TGTGCCAGCAGCTTAGGGGGCCTTAGGAGTGAGCAGTTCTTC